The 9 T cell receptor beta chains given below trace back to one sample, sequenced in a study of T cells in Graves' hyperthyroidism and ophthalmopathy. RNA transcripts provided the source from which TCR beta CDR3 regions were amplified. During a first-round RT-PCR of the TCR CDR3, the HTBI primer set was used. Each CDR3 protein is one row after TCRdb ran MiXCR on the multiplex PCR reads. The table lists approximately 640,000 distinct CDR3 sequences, around 16% of them singletons. The source material was blood. These receptors came from a man aged 50 to 60 with Graves' hyperthyroidism.

The chain links TRBV3-1 to TRBJ2-7; 10 bases are shared with TRBD2. Unmatched junction bases numbered 5, after V lost 3 bases and J lost 3 bases. The CDR3 has 15 amino acids. From germline, CDR1 is LGHDT and CDR2 YNNKEL (reference sequence). This CDR3 reads CASSHRLAGVYEQYF. In DNA, the CDR3 is TGTGCCAGCAGCCATCGACTAGCGGGTGTCTACGAGCAGTACTTC.

This clonotype was found once. A much more abundant neighbour one base away suggests this may be a read error. The chain couples TRBV28 to TRBJ2-3, with TRBD1 matching over 9 bases. CDR3 size: 14 residues. Germline assignment: CDR1 MDHEN and CDR2 SYDVKM. The CDR3 sequence: CTSILGQGWDTQYF. The CDR3 DNA reads TGTACCAGCATCCTGGGACAGGGATGGGATACGCAGTATTTT.

This clonotype was detected only a few times. This sequence joins TRBV6-1 and TRBJ1-5, with D unclear. Germline CDR1 is MNHNS and CDR2 is SASEGT. Trimming took 1 base from V and 11 from J, leaving 12 bases between them. The CDR3 is 13 residues long. Here the CDR3 DNA reads TGTGCCAGCAGTGAAGGGGTTTTAGGGACCCAGCATTTT. Amino acid sequence: CASSEGVLGTQHF.

This clonotype was observed at least ten times. The CDR3 region has the DNA TGCAGCGTTGAATCTGGCGGAGCGTACAATGAGCAGTTCTTC. Protein sequence: CSVESGGAYNEQFF. V gene TRBV29-1 combines with J gene TRBJ2-1, with D unclear. Per the germline V gene, CDR1 is SQVTM and CDR2 is ANQGSEA. V was pared by 2 bases and J by 4 bases, with 12 bases between. The CDR3 has 14 residues.

There are many counts of this clonotype. This chain links TRBV2 with TRBJ1-5; D ambiguous. This CDR3 spans 15 amino acids. Germline lookup yields CDR1 SNHLY and CDR2 FYNNEI. Between the trimmed V and J ends, which lost 6 bases and 6 bases, there was a span of 18 bases. The CDR3 reads CASSLDPGNGQPQHF. CDR3 coding DNA: TGTGCCAGCAGCCTCGACCCGGGGAACGGTCAGCCCCAGCATTTT.

This clonotype was detected a few times. The rearrangement links TRBV20-1 to TRBJ2-5, with TRBD2 matching 8 bases. Germline assignment: CDR1 DFQATT and CDR2 SNEGSKA (reference sequence). V lost 2 bases, J lost 5 bases, and 7 bases stayed unmatched. The CDR3 runs 14 residues. The CDR3 spells CSARNSGRGETQYF. The CDR3 bases are TGCAGTGCTAGAAACAGCGGGAGAGGGGAGACCCAGTACTTC.

This clonotype has just a few counts. Given a much more abundant clone one base away, this may be a read error. This sequence joins TRBV9 and TRBJ2-5; 10 positions agree with TRBD2. This CDR3 has 15 amino acids. The germline V gene has CDR1 SGDLS and CDR2 YYNGEE. The CDR3 reads CASSVSLAGAETQHF. Written as DNA, the CDR3 is TGTGCCAGCAGCGTAAGTCTAGCGGGAGCTGAGACCCAGCACTTC. The full variable domain, its missing parts supplied by reference TRBV9 and TRBJ2-5, is DSGVTQTPKHLITATGQRVTLRCSPRSGDLSVYWYQQSLDQGLQFLIQYYNGEERAKGNILERFSAQQFPDLHSELNLSSLELGDSALYFCASSVSLAGAETQHFGPGTRLLVL.

The sample holds many counts of this clonotype. The chain uses TRBV6-2 or TRBV6-3 and TRBJ2-1; D is uncertain. Trimming removed 0 bases from V and 9 bases from J, with 12 bases in between. This CDR3 region has 14 residues. Germline V gene sequence: CDR1 MNHEY, CDR2 SVGEGT. The CDR3 nucleotides read TGTGCCAGCAGTTACTCCGAACCTTCGTCTGAGCAGTTCTTC. Its protein product is CASSYSEPSSEQFF.

This clonotype came up many times. V gene TRBV2 combines with J gene TRBJ2-1; TRBD2 aligns across 11 bases. Germline CDR1 reads SNHLY; CDR2 reads FYNNEI. J gave up 0 bases and V 8 bases, and 6 bases lay outside the gene matches. CDR3 length equals 16 residues. The CDR3 protein is CASGETSGNSYNEQFF. As DNA, the CDR3 is TGTGCCAGCGGAGAGACTAGCGGGAACTCCTACAATGAGCAGTTCTTC. The entire variable domain, with the rest obtained from reference TRBV2 and TRBJ2-1, is as follows: EPEVTQTPSHQVTQMGQEVILRCVPISNHLYFYWYRQILGQKVEFLVSFYNNEISEKSEIFDDQFSVERPDGSNFTLKIRSTKLEDSAMYFCASGETSGNSYNEQFFGPGTRLTVL.